Below, 25 T cell receptor beta chains from the same sample are listed, as sequenced in a study of shared clonotypes between healthy human individuals. Clones were read by immunoSEQ multiplex PCR, and TCRdb kept only the in-frame ones, dropping some. The sample lists approximately 2,200,000 clones, roughly 91% occurring once. In the naive CD8 group, cells lacked CD45RO and were positively selected for CCR7, so terminally differentiated effector memory CD45RA+ cells were left out. Specimen: naive CD8+ T cells from PBMCs. The source of these receptors is a man younger than 30 in good health. Some clones in this sample may be carry-over from other donors' samples.

Here the CDR3 reads CASSPSSGLYEQYF. The DNA for the CDR3 is TGTGCCAGCAGCCCCTCTAGCGGTCTTTACGAGCAGTACTTC. The rearrangement uses TRBV4-2 and TRBJ2-7, with 7 bases fitting TRBD2. Germline V lookup: CDR1 LGHNA, CDR2 YNFKEQ. The ends lost 4 bases at V and 4 bases at J; junction bases unmatched: 7. CDR3 length: 14 residues.

J is TRBJ1-1 and V is TRBV2, with D maybe TRBD1 (5 bases). Trimming stripped 2 bases from V and 10 bases from J, with 20 bases between. Germline CDR1 and CDR2: SNHLY and FYNNEI. CDR3 size: 15 residues. The chain's CDR3 is CASSELGTSTKVAFF. CDR3 in DNA: TGTGCCAGCAGTGAATTGGGGACCTCCACTAAAGTAGCTTTCTTT.

V and J are TRBV27 and TRBJ2-7, with D perhaps matching TRBD2 (5 bases). The CDR3 has 16 amino acids. Germline V gene data show CDR1 as MNHEY and CDR2 as SMNVEV (reference sequence). Trimming cost V 6 bases and J 6 bases, with 24 bases left between them. This CDR3 reads CASSPVGSSWLGEQYF. For the CDR3, the DNA is TGTGCCAGCAGCCCCGTAGGCTCTAGCTGGCTAGGCGAGCAGTACTTC.

This chain uses TRBV29-1 with TRBJ2-1; the D gene could be TRBD1 or TRBD2 (5 bases each). The germline gives CDR1 SQVTM, CDR2 ANQGSEA. The V and J ends lost 5 bases and 0 bases respectively, with 14 bases between them. This CDR3 spans 15 amino acids. The CDR3 DNA reads TGCAGCGTTCCCGTGGCAGGGAGCTCCTACAATGAGCAGTTCTTC. Translating it yields CSVPVAGSSYNEQFF.

V and J are TRBV10-1 and TRBJ2-2, with D possibly being TRBD1 or TRBD2 (5 bases each). Trimming left V 7 bases short and J 3 bases short, with 15 bases between. Germline CDR1 and CDR2: WNHNN and SYGVQD (reference sequence). The CDR3 is made up of 15 amino acids. The CDR3 DNA reads as TGCGCCAGCAACAGAGCCGGGGCGGACACCGGGGAGCTGTTTTTT. Its translation is CASNRAGADTGELFF.

The V gene is TRBV15, the J gene TRBJ2-3, with a tentative D call TRBD2 (6 bases). Germline CDR1 reads LNHNV; CDR2 reads YYDKDF (reference sequence). CDR3 length: 16 amino acids. The V end lost 0 bases, the J end lost 1 base, and 11 bases lay between the germline ends. The CDR3: CATSRERGRGTDTQYF. The CDR3 nucleotides are TGTGCCACCAGCAGAGAGCGGGGAAGGGGCACAGATACGCAGTATTTT.

The chain uses TRBV7-9 and TRBJ2-2; TRBD1 might be the D (6 bases). The CDR3 consists of 15 residues. V was shortened by 3 bases and J by 4 bases, with 12 bases between the two germline ends. In germline, CDR1 is SEHNR, CDR2 FQNEAQ (reference sequence). The DNA of the CDR3 is TGTGCCAGCAGCTTGAACAGGGCGGTCACCGGGGAGCTGTTTTTT. Its protein product is CASSLNRAVTGELFF.

The chain couples TRBV11-2 to TRBJ2-7; D remains unclear. In germline, CDR1 is SGHAT, CDR2 FQNNGV. This CDR3 comprises 14 residues. The V gene lost 4 bases and the J gene lost 5 bases, with 15 bases spanning the gap. In DNA form, the CDR3 reads TGTGCCAGCAGCTCGAGACTCCCCCCTCACGAGCAGTACTTC. Translated: CASSSRLPPHEQYF.

V and J are TRBV29-1 and TRBJ2-2, with 7 bases that match TRBD2. The CDR3 runs 13 residues. CDR1 and CDR2 (germline): SQVTM, ANQGSEA. Trimming cost V 7 bases and J 2 bases; bases outside gene matches: 4. CDR3 sequence reads: CSAGLSNTGELFF. For the CDR3, the DNA is TGCAGCGCGGGACTATCAAACACCGGGGAGCTGTTTTTT.

V usage is TRBV9 and J usage is TRBJ1-3; 7 positions match TRBD1. Germline loops: CDR1 SGDLS, CDR2 YYNGEE. Trimming removed 3 bases from V and 4 bases from J; junction bases left unmatched: 16. The CDR3 runs to 18 residues. The CDR3 loop reads CASSGDPRGQMAGNTIYF. Here the CDR3 DNA reads TGTGCCAGCAGCGGGGACCCCCGGGGACAGATGGCGGGAAACACCATATATTTT.

This chain uses TRBV9 with TRBJ2-7; D is uncertain. CDR3 length: 15 residues. V was clipped by 2 bases and J by 4 bases, with 16 bases between them. From germline, CDR1 is SGDLS and CDR2 YYNGEE. The CDR3, as DNA: TGTGCCAGCAGCGTCTCGCCTCGGCTGGCGTACGAGCAGTACTTC. Translated, it gives CASSVSPRLAYEQYF.

This clone was seen more than once but under ten times. Other DNA sequences in this sample translate to the same CDR3. This chain uses TRBV7-9 with TRBJ1-5; D unclear. Trimming removed 1 base from V and 4 bases from J, with 5 bases in between. Germline V CDR1 and CDR2: SEHNR, FQNEAQ (reference sequence). The CDR3 loop spans 13 amino acids. The CDR3 bases are TGTGCCAGCAGCTTAGACAGAAATCAGCCCCAGCATTTT. Translated, it gives CASSLDRNQPQHF.

The V gene is TRBV27, the J gene TRBJ2-5, with D possibly being TRBD1 or TRBD2 (5 bases each). Trimming pared 1 base from V and 5 bases from J, leaving 17 bases between. The germline CDR1 and CDR2 sequences are MNHEY and SMNVEV (reference sequence). This CDR3 has 16 residues. CDR3 sequence reads: CASSLYMGDAGETQYF. DNA of the CDR3: TGTGCCAGCAGTTTATATATGGGGGACGCAGGGGAGACCCAGTACTTC.

The J gene is TRBJ1-5, the V gene TRBV28; possible D gene TRBD1, 6 bases. CDR1 and CDR2 from the germline V gene are MDHEN and SYDVKM. Trimming took off 1 base at V and 5 bases at J, with 21 bases between the two ends. The CDR3 runs 18 residues. The CDR3 DNA reads TGTGCCAGCAGTTTATTTTCCCATGGGGGGGCTGTGGATCAGCCCCAGCATTTT. Its translation is CASSLFSHGGAVDQPQHF.

V gene TRBV27 combines with J gene TRBJ2-7; 8 nucleotides align to TRBD1. V was pared by 1 base and J by 5 bases, with 7 bases of the junction left unmatched. The germline CDR1 and CDR2 sequences are MNHEY and SMNVEV (reference sequence). The CDR3 length is 15 residues. The CDR3 bases are TGTGCCAGCAGTTTATTTAGACAGGGGACCCACGAGCAGTACTTC. Amino acids: CASSLFRQGTHEQYF.

The chain joins TRBV7-8 to TRBJ2-7; D gene unclear. The CDR3 covers 16 residues. The germline V and J ends were trimmed by 4 bases and 3 bases, with 19 bases remaining between them. Germline V CDR1 and CDR2: SGHVS, FQNEAQ. The CDR3 spells CASSSGTGVGYYEQYF. DNA for the CDR3: TGTGCCAGCAGCTCTGGTACTGGAGTGGGCTACTACGAGCAGTACTTC. The entire variable domain, with the rest obtained from reference TRBV7-8 and TRBJ2-7, is as follows: GAGVSQSPRYKVAKRGQDVALRCDPISGHVSLFWYQQALGQGPEFLTYFQNEAQLDKSGLPSDRFFAERPEGSVSTLKIQRTQQEDSAVYLCASSSGTGVGYYEQYFGPGTRLTVT.

Concerning this clone itself: The sample contains more than one DNA sequence encoding this CDR3. This rearrangement joins TRBV7-8 to TRBJ2-1; TRBD2 aligns across 9 bases. The ends lost 1 base at V and 6 bases at J; junction bases unmatched: 4. The V gene's germline CDR1 is SGHVS and CDR2 FQNEAQ. The CDR3 is 15 amino acids. The CDR3, as DNA: TGTGCCAGCAGCTTAGTTGCGGGAGGGGGCAATGAGCAGTTCTTC. This encodes CASSLVAGGGNEQFF.

The chain joins TRBV11-3 to TRBJ2-1, with D hard to call. This CDR3 region has 15 residues. Between the trimmed V and J ends, which lost 0 bases and 8 bases, there was a span of 14 bases. Germline CDR1 reads SGHNT; CDR2 reads YENEEA. As DNA, the CDR3 is TGTGCCAGCAGCTTAGAACTCAGTATCGTGGATGAGCAGTTCTTC. Residues: CASSLELSIVDEQFF.

The CDR3 is CASSLWGTGIDGYTF. CDR3 DNA: TGTGCCAGCAGTTTATGGGGGACAGGGATCGATGGCTACACCTTC. The V call is TRBV27, the J call TRBJ1-2, with TRBD1 identical over 9 bases. Germline CDR1 reads MNHEY; CDR2 reads SMNVEV (reference sequence). The V and J ends lost 1 base and 6 bases, in that order; junction bases with no gene match: 6. This CDR3 region has 15 residues.

This clone occurred once. V usage is TRBV27 and J usage is TRBJ2-3; 9 bases are shared with TRBD1. After removal of 4 bases from V and 5 bases from J, the junction contained 7 bases not matched to a gene. The CDR3 extends over 15 amino acids. The germline V gene encodes CDR1 MNHEY and CDR2 SMNVEV (reference sequence). The CDR3 loop reads CASSSSGTGKDTQYF. CDR3 coding DNA: TGTGCCAGCAGTTCCTCCGGGACAGGGAAAGATACGCAGTATTTT.

The chain carries TRBV19 and TRBJ2-3; a possible D gene is TRBD2 (6 bases). The germline V and J ends were trimmed by 8 bases and 2 bases, with 8 bases remaining between them. Germline V gives CDR1 LNHDA, CDR2 SQIVND (reference sequence). The CDR3 has 12 residues. The CDR3 sequence is CASGGFTDTQYF. CDR3 bases: TGTGCCAGTGGGGGGTTCACAGATACGCAGTATTTT.

V and J are TRBV15 and TRBJ1-4; D gene ambiguous. CDR1 LNHNV and CDR2 YYDKDF come from the germline V gene (reference sequence). CDR3 length: 17 amino acids. V was pared by 0 bases and J by 4 bases, with 15 bases between. The CDR3 is CATSRDYRKAYNEKLFF. The CDR3 region has the DNA TGTGCCACCAGCAGAGATTACCGTAAGGCCTATAATGAAAAACTGTTTTTT.

This chain uses TRBV10-2 with TRBJ1-4; D remains unclear. Germline V gene sequence: CDR1 WSHSY, CDR2 SAAADI. Trimming cost V 6 bases and J 8 bases, with 16 bases left between them. This CDR3 comprises 14 residues. CDR3 DNA: TGCGCCAGCAGGCCGGGCCCGGGCGGAGAAAAACTGTTTTTT. Encoded protein: CASRPGPGGEKLFF.

The chain combines TRBV7-9 with TRBJ2-7, with D tentatively TRBD1 or TRBD2 (5 bases each). From germline, CDR1 is SEHNR and CDR2 FQNEAQ (reference sequence). CDR3 size: 15 residues. V was trimmed by 5 bases and J by 3 bases, leaving 17 bases between them. The CDR3 region has the DNA TGTGCCAGCAGCCTCGGGACGTCCCCCAACTACGAGCAGTACTTC. This encodes CASSLGTSPNYEQYF.

The chain couples TRBV6-1 to TRBJ2-1; 8 bases line up with TRBD1. Germline assignment: CDR1 MNHNS and CDR2 SASEGT. V lost 4 bases and J lost 7; bases outside the gene matches: 0. The CDR3 runs to 12 residues. The CDR3 loop reads CASSGQGNEQFF. CDR3 nucleotide sequence: TGTGCCAGCAGTGGACAGGGGAATGAGCAGTTCTTC.